The 25 T cell receptor beta chains below were found in one sample sequenced in a study of shared clonotypes between healthy human individuals. Terminally differentiated effector memory CD45RA+ cells were excluded from the naive CD8 cells, which were CD45RO-negative and positively selected for CCR7. Clones were read by immunoSEQ multiplex PCR, and TCRdb kept only the in-frame ones, dropping some. The profile shows under 850,000 clones, roughly 92% of them singletons. Input material: naive CD8+ T cells sorted from blood. The receptors here all came from a man under 40 in good health.

This chain links TRBV7-6 with TRBJ2-1, with D maybe TRBD2 (5 bases). The V gene's germline CDR1 is SGHVS and CDR2 FNYEAQ. CDR3 size: 16 residues. V was clipped by 7 bases and J by 0 bases, with 16 bases between them. The CDR3 nucleotides read TGTGCCAGCACCCCTCTTTTGGCGGGCTCCTACAATGAGCAGTTCTTC. Protein: CASTPLLAGSYNEQFF.

The chain has TRBV4-2 and TRBJ1-1, with a possible D match to TRBD1 (5 bases). In germline, CDR1 is LGHNA, CDR2 YNFKEQ. The ends were cut back, 5 bases at V and 3 bases at J, with 19 bases in the middle. The CDR3 contains 16 residues. CDR3 residues: CASSGRGLQGDTEAFF. CDR3 DNA: TGTGCCAGCAGCGGACGGGGGTTGCAAGGGGACACTGAAGCTTTCTTT.

The table lists this clone with a count of one. The gene calls are TRBV7-9 and TRBJ2-2; 7 bases agree with TRBD1. Germline loops: CDR1 SEHNR, CDR2 FQNEAQ (reference sequence). This CDR3 comprises 14 residues. V shed 2 bases and J 7 bases; nucleotides not matched to a gene: 4. The CDR3 DNA reads as TGTGCCAGCAGCTTAAGGGGGCTTGGCGGGGAGCTGTTTTTT. It encodes CASSLRGLGGELFF.

The rearrangement joins TRBV6-5 to TRBJ2-7, with D hard to call. Trimming removed 4 bases at V and 5 bases at J, with 15 bases between. The CDR3 is 14 amino acids. Germline V lookup: CDR1 MNHEY, CDR2 SVGAGI. CDR3 in DNA: TGTGCCAGCAGTTCCGGGTTTCCACTCGACGAGCAGTACTTC. Translation: CASSSGFPLDEQYF.

The CDR3 loop reads CASSPGPTGISSYEQYF. The DNA for the CDR3 is TGTGCCAGCAGCCCCGGCCCGACAGGGATAAGCTCCTACGAGCAGTACTTC. V gene TRBV7-7 combines with J gene TRBJ2-7; 7 nucleotides line up with TRBD1. This CDR3 has 17 amino acids. Unmatched junction bases numbered 13, after V lost 5 bases and J lost 0 bases. Germline V gives CDR1 SSHAT, CDR2 FNYEAQ (reference sequence).

The chain recombines TRBV6-6 with TRBJ2-7, with D possibly being TRBD1 (5 bases). The CDR3 contains 16 residues. Trimming cost V 0 bases and J 6 bases, with 18 bases left between them. CDR1 and CDR2 (germline): MNHNY, SVGAGI (reference sequence). CDR3 sequence (DNA): TGTGCCAGCAGTTACTCGAAGCTTCAGGGTTACGCCGAGCAGTACTTC. Translating it yields CASSYSKLQGYAEQYF.

The chain joins TRBV28 to TRBJ2-5; 9 nucleotides align to TRBD2. The CDR3 is 15 amino acids. With V trimmed by 7 bases and J by 4 bases, 10 bases remained unmatched. Germline V gene lookup returns CDR1 MDHEN and CDR2 SYDVKM. This CDR3 reads CASKSGGRARETQYF. CDR3 nucleotide sequence: TGTGCCAGCAAATCGGGCGGGAGGGCCCGAGAGACCCAGTACTTC.

The sample holds one count of this clone. The chain combines TRBV4-1 with TRBJ2-1; 8 bases align to TRBD2. CDR1 MGHRA and CDR2 YSYEKL come from the germline V gene. V dropped 2 bases and J dropped 6; count of bases not matched to a gene: 15. CDR3 size: 18 residues. CDR3 protein: CASSQYPPSGSIGNEQFF. CDR3 coding DNA: TGCGCCAGCAGCCAATATCCCCCCAGCGGGAGTATTGGCAATGAGCAGTTCTTC.

This chain joins TRBV9 and TRBJ2-1, with TRBD1 matching 8 bases. CDR3 length equals 16 residues. Looked up from germline, CDR1 is SGDLS and CDR2 is YYNGEE. V was clipped by 7 bases and J by 2 bases; unmatched bases: 11. This chain's CDR3 is CASATSGGAPYNEQFF. The CDR3 DNA follows: TGTGCCAGCGCCACCTCAGGGGGCGCGCCCTACAATGAGCAGTTCTTC.

The rearrangement joins TRBV28 to TRBJ2-5, with D tentatively TRBD1 (6 bases). Germline V lookup: CDR1 MDHEN, CDR2 SYDVKM. This CDR3 is 13 amino acids long. Trimming left V 3 bases short and J 2 bases short, with 7 bases between. The CDR3 region is CASSFGQQETQYF. The CDR3 nucleotides read TGTGCCAGCAGTTTCGGACAGCAAGAGACCCAGTACTTC.

In nucleotides, the CDR3 is TGTGCCAGCAGTGGAGAGAGTATCACGCAGTATTTT. It specifies CASSGESITQYF. J is TRBJ2-3 and V is TRBV4-2, with unresolved D. Per the germline V gene, CDR1 is LGHNA and CDR2 is YNFKEQ. Trimming left V 6 bases short and J 9 bases short, with 13 bases between. This CDR3 contains 12 residues.

This clone was seen only once. The V gene is TRBV9, the J gene TRBJ2-1; possible D gene TRBD2, 5 bases. The CDR3 totals 13 residues. Trimming removed 4 bases from V and 3 bases from J, with 8 bases in between. Per germline, CDR1 SGDLS and CDR2 YYNGEE. CDR3 DNA sequence: TGTGCCAGCAGCTCCAGCGGCTACAATGAGCAGTTCTTC. This gives the protein CASSSSGYNEQFF. Full variable domain (outside the CDR3, taken from reference TRBV9 and TRBJ2-1): DSGVTQTPKHLITATGQRVTLRCSPRSGDLSVYWYQQSLDQGLQFLIQYYNGEERAKGNILERFSAQQFPDLHSELNLSSLELGDSALYFCASSSSGYNEQFFGPGTRLTVL.

The genes are TRBV11-2 and TRBJ2-7; D not certain. The germline CDR1 and CDR2 sequences are SGHAT and FQNNGV. The CDR3 covers 8 residues. The V end was cut by 5 bases, the J end by 13 bases, with 6 bases between. CDR3 amino acids: CASSPSYF. For the CDR3, the DNA is TGTGCCAGCAGCCCCAGTTACTTC.

The chain employs TRBV5-4 and TRBJ2-7, with D hard to call. The CDR3 length is 14 residues. V dropped 0 bases and J dropped 0 bases, with 7 bases sitting between them. Germline V gene data show CDR1 as SGHNT and CDR2 as YYREEE (reference sequence). For the CDR3, the DNA is TGTGCCAGCAGCTTGGATGAGAGCTCCTACGAGCAGTACTTC. It yields the protein CASSLDESSYEQYF. The full variable domain, in which reference TRBV5-4 and TRBJ2-7 provide the parts outside the CDR3, is ETGVTQSPTHLIKTRGQQVTLRCSSQSGHNTVSWYQQALGQGPQFIFQYYREEENGRGNFPPRFSGLQFPNYSSELNVNALELDDSALYLCASSLDESSYEQYFGPGTRLTVT.

The CDR3 DNA reads as TGTGCCAGCTCACCACCCACGATCAGAAACACCGGGGAGCTGTTTTTT. It codes for CASSPPTIRNTGELFF. The chain carries TRBV18 and TRBJ2-2; no clear D. The germline CDR1 and CDR2 sequences are KGHSH and LQKENI. V was cut by 0 bases and J by 2 bases, with 10 bases left in between. The CDR3 covers 16 residues.

The chain uses TRBV27 and TRBJ1-4, with 8 bases lining up with TRBD1. The ends lost 7 bases at V and 5 bases at J; junction bases unmatched: 6. Germline CDR1 MNHEY, CDR2 SMNVEV (reference sequence). The CDR3 sequence is 14 residues long. The CDR3 sequence: CASTAGQGNEKLFF. The CDR3 DNA follows: TGTGCCAGCACCGCAGGACAGGGAAATGAAAAACTGTTTTTT.

The chain is built from TRBV11-3 and TRBJ2-7; 7 positions match TRBD2. From germline, CDR1 is SGHNT and CDR2 YENEEA. V was clipped by 5 bases and J by 4 bases; unmatched bases: 11. This CDR3 comprises 15 residues. CDR3 nucleotide sequence: TGTGCCAGCAGCCCCGGACTAGGACTCGCTTACGAGCAGTACTTC. Translation gives CASSPGLGLAYEQYF.

The chain couples TRBV10-2 to TRBJ2-1; D uncertain. This CDR3 spans 14 amino acids. Germline lookup yields CDR1 WSHSY and CDR2 SAAADI. V was pared by 5 bases and J by 1 base, with 9 bases between. The CDR3 DNA sequence: TGCGCCAGCAGTCCCCAGGAATCCTACAATGAGCAGTTCTTC. Its translation is CASSPQESYNEQFF.

The J gene is TRBJ1-5, the V gene TRBV19; tentatively, D is TRBD1 (5 bases). This CDR3 is built from 16 residues. From germline, CDR1 is LNHDA and CDR2 SQIVND (reference sequence). V lost 0 bases to trimming and J lost 5 bases, with 14 bases between them. The CDR3 nucleotides read TGTGCCAGTAGTATAGATCAGCAGGGCTGGGATCAGCCCCAGCATTTT. It specifies CASSIDQQGWDQPQHF.

This chain uses TRBV5-1 with TRBJ2-7, with 9 positions matching TRBD1. Trimming removed 5 bases from V and 7 bases from J; junction bases left unmatched: 7. CDR3 length equals 13 residues. Germline CDR1 SGHRS, CDR2 YFSETQ. The CDR3 nucleotides are TGCGCCAGCAGACCGGACAGGGGCAGAGAGCAGTACTTC. This encodes CASRPDRGREQYF.

This chain connects TRBV9 to TRBJ2-1, with TRBD1 matching over 7 bases. The CDR3 loop spans 13 amino acids. V was pared by 3 bases and J by 9 bases, with 6 bases of the junction left unmatched. Per the germline V gene, CDR1 is SGDLS and CDR2 is YYNGEE. CDR3 nucleotide sequence: TGTGCCAGCAGCGCAGGGGGAAACGGTGAGCAGTTCTTC. Its translation: CASSAGGNGEQFF.

The gene calls are TRBV10-1 and TRBJ2-5; the match to TRBD1 covers 8 bases. This CDR3 is built from 14 residues. Unmatched junction bases numbered 4, after V lost 6 bases and J lost 1 base. Germline CDR1 is WNHNN and CDR2 is SYGVQD (reference sequence). The CDR3 DNA sequence: TGCGCCAGCAGCGGCGGACAGGGCCAAGAGACCCAGTACTTC. It yields the protein CASSGGQGQETQYF.

The V gene is TRBV28, the J gene TRBJ2-5, with 13 nucleotides matching TRBD2. Germline V lookup: CDR1 MDHEN, CDR2 SYDVKM. The J segment lost 5 bases and the V segment lost 5 bases, leaving 8 bases of the junction unmatched. There are 16 residues in the CDR3. Here the CDR3 DNA reads TGTGCCAGCAGTACTCGGACTAGCGGGAGTCGGGAGACCCAGTACTTC. It encodes CASSTRTSGSRETQYF.

The V gene is TRBV4-1, the J gene TRBJ2-6; TRBD1 aligns across 7 bases. V was pared by 0 bases and J by 4 bases, with 6 bases of the junction left unmatched. This CDR3 region has 17 residues. Germline V CDR1 and CDR2: MGHRA, YSYEKL. The chain's CDR3 is CASSQENRGSGANVLTF. CDR3 coding DNA: TGCGCCAGCAGCCAAGAGAACAGGGGTTCCGGGGCCAACGTCCTGACTTTC.

As concerns this clone: The identical CDR3 is also encoded by other nucleotide sequences in the sample. The chain combines TRBV13 with TRBJ2-7; 7 bases map to TRBD1. With V trimmed by 0 bases and J by 6 bases, 5 bases remained unmatched. The length of the CDR3 is 14 residues. The germline CDR1 and CDR2 sequences are PRHDT and FYEKMQ (reference sequence). In DNA form, the CDR3 reads TGTGCCAGCAGCTTAGGACAGGGGTTGGGCGAGCAGTACTTC. It yields the protein CASSLGQGLGEQYF. Combining the CDR3 with reference TRBV13 and TRBJ2-7 gives the whole variable domain AAGVIQSPRHLIKEKRETATLKCYPIPRHDTVYWYQQGPGQDPQFLISFYEKMQSDKGSIPDRFSAQQFSDYHSELNMSSLELGDSALYFCASSLGQGLGEQYFGPGTRLTVT.